The 21 T cell receptor beta chains below were found in one sample sequenced in a study of cytomegalovirus exposure and HLA in healthy donors (dated by TCRdb to 2015 to 2018). Library method: the immunoSEQ multiplex PCR assay. The multiplex PCR relied on a mix of 60 forward primers for TCR Vbeta segments and 13 reverse primers for TCR Jbeta segments. Sourced from immuneACCESS, this table was stored by TCRdb with only in-frame sequences that have V and J called. A share of the clones is absent; for the studies checked, an unresolved V gene accounts for under half, and the remainder has no known explanation. Present in this sample are around 270,000 clones, about 80% of which were seen just once. The ten largest make up about 0.3% of the sample. Sequencing used PBMCs. These receptors came from a girl aged 2-10 years in good health and CMV-seronegative.

V is TRBV11-2 and J is TRBJ2-5; 14 bases fit TRBD2. CDR3 length equals 16 residues. Germline-derived CDR1 and CDR2 are SGHAT and FQNNGV. V dropped 6 bases and J dropped 5; count of bases not matched to a gene: 8. DNA for the CDR3: TGTGCCAGCAGGGGACTAGCGGGAGTTGCGTGGGAGACCCAGTACTTC. As protein: CASRGLAGVAWETQYF. The full variable domain, with the rest looked up from reference TRBV11-2 and TRBJ2-5, is EAGVAQSPRYKIIEKRQSVAFWCNPISGHATLYWYQQILGQGPKLLIQFQNNGVVDDSQLPKDRFSAERLKGVDSTLKIQPAKLEDSAVYLCASRGLAGVAWETQYFGPGTRLLVL.

This chain links TRBV7-7 with TRBJ2-1; possible D gene TRBD2, 6 bases. The germline CDR1 and CDR2 sequences are SSHAT and FNYEAQ (reference sequence). Trimming shortened V by 2 bases and J by 7 bases, and 15 bases separated the two germline ends. The CDR3 spans 15 residues. In DNA form, the CDR3 reads TGTGCCAGCAGCTTAAACGGGGAGGCGGGAAATGAGCAGTTCTTC. As protein: CASSLNGEAGNEQFF. The full variable domain, rest sourced from reference TRBV7-7 and TRBJ2-1, is GAGVSQSPRYKVTKRGQDVTLRCDPISSHATLYWYQQALGQGPEFLTYFNYEAQPDKSGLPSDRFSAERPEGSISTLTIQRTEQRDSAMYRCASSLNGEAGNEQFFGPGTRLTVL.

This chain links TRBV6-1 with TRBJ2-7; D is possibly TRBD1 (6 bases). CDR1 and CDR2 (germline): MNHNS, SASEGT. The V end was cut by 6 bases, the J end by 6 bases, with 9 bases between. The CDR3 totals 11 residues. The chain's CDR3 is CASSTGREQYF. The CDR3 region has the DNA TGTGCCAGCAGCACAGGGCGCGAGCAGTACTTC.

This chain connects TRBV6-5 to TRBJ2-3, with no clear D. Per germline, CDR1 MNHEY and CDR2 SVGAGI. Between the trimmed V and J ends, which lost 0 bases and 0 bases, there was a span of 10 bases. This CDR3 contains 16 residues. CDR3 nucleotide sequence: TGTGCCAGCAGTTACTCGTACATGAAGAGCACAGATACGCAGTATTTT. Protein sequence: CASSYSYMKSTDTQYF.

This rearrangement joins TRBV9 to TRBJ1-4; tentatively, D is TRBD1 (6 bases). V was cut by 1 base and J by 5 bases, with 18 bases left in between. Germline CDR1 and CDR2: SGDLS and YYNGEE. CDR3 size: 17 residues. This chain's CDR3 is CASSVLDGQTLNEKLFF. The CDR3 bases are TGTGCCAGCAGCGTACTGGATGGACAGACACTAAATGAAAAACTGTTTTTT.

This chain joins TRBV27 and TRBJ2-1, with D hard to call. The V end lost 3 bases, the J end lost 0 bases, and 9 bases lay between the germline ends. The CDR3 contains 15 residues. Germline CDR1 is MNHEY and CDR2 is SMNVEV (reference sequence). CDR3 amino acids: CASSLTRSSYNEQFF. Written as DNA, the CDR3 is TGTGCCAGCAGTTTGACGAGGAGCTCCTACAATGAGCAGTTCTTC.

The chain carries TRBV7-2 and TRBJ1-2; 7 bases match TRBD1. CDR1 is SGHTA, CDR2 FQGNSA, per germline. The CDR3 length is 14 residues. V lost 10 bases to trimming and J lost 4 bases; unmatched junction nucleotides: 12. Written as DNA, the CDR3 is TGTGCCACCAGGGGGGGGACTGCCCTCTATGGCTACACCTTC. It codes for CATRGGTALYGYTF.

The genes are TRBV5-1 and TRBJ2-1; TRBD2 aligns across 11 bases. The CDR3 is 19 residues long. V lost 1 base and J lost 3; bases outside the gene matches: 12. The V gene's germline CDR1 is SGHRS and CDR2 YFSETQ. The CDR3 bases are TGCGCCAGCAGCTTGATAATAAGGGGGACTAGCGGTTACTACAATGAGCAGTTCTTC. The encoded protein is CASSLIIRGTSGYYNEQFF.

In this sample, this clone turned up a few times. The chain links TRBV10-3 to TRBJ1-2; a weak D match, TRBD1 (5 bases). Trimming cost V 4 bases and J 9 bases, with 18 bases left between them. CDR1 is ENHRY and CDR2 is SYGVKD in the germline V gene. The CDR3 spans 14 residues. CDR3 DNA sequence: TGTGCCATCAGTGGATGGAGTCAGGCGGACAGCTACACCTTC. As protein: CAISGWSQADSYTF.

V is TRBV7-3 and J is TRBJ1-1, with 10 bases that match TRBD1. Germline CDR1 SGHTA, CDR2 FQGTGA. V was pared by 3 bases and J by 10 bases, with 8 bases of the junction left unmatched. This CDR3 comprises 14 residues. This CDR3 is CASSLNGQGVTAFF. The CDR3 bases are TGTGCCAGCAGCTTGAACGGACAGGGGGTAACAGCTTTCTTT. The full variable domain, in which reference TRBV7-3 and TRBJ1-1 provide the parts outside the CDR3, is GAGVSQTPSNKVTEKGKYVELRCDPISGHTALYWYRQSLGQGPEFLIYFQGTGAADDSGLPNDRFFAVRPEGSVSTLKIQRTERGDSAVYLCASSLNGQGVTAFFGQGTRLTVV.

The chain joins TRBV21-1 to TRBJ1-2; TRBD1, the table's D call, was not compared with the DNA. TRBV21-1 is an annotated pseudogene. This CDR3 has 21 residues. CDR3 loop: CASGSRKRSWTGHTNSYGYTF. The CDR3 nucleotides are TGTGCCAGCGGGTCAAGGAAGAGGAGCTGGACAGGGCATACTAACTCCTATGGCTACACCTTC.

In its sample, this clone was seen once. J is TRBJ2-7 and V is TRBV5-6; 8 nucleotides agree with TRBD2. Germline V gene data show CDR1 as SGHDT and CDR2 as YYEEEE. After removal of 2 bases from V and 0 bases from J, the junction contained 4 bases not matched to a gene. The CDR3 extends over 15 amino acids. CDR3: CASSLPSGGSYEQYF. The CDR3 DNA is TGTGCCAGCAGCTTACCAAGCGGGGGCTCCTACGAGCAGTACTTC.

CDR3 region: CASSEYLSGNTIYF. CDR3 nucleotides: TGTGCCAGCAGTGAATATCTCTCTGGAAACACCATATATTTT. The rearrangement links TRBV25-1 to TRBJ1-3; no reliable D call. Germline CDR1 is MGHDK and CDR2 is SYGVNS. The CDR3 spans 14 residues. Trimming took 0 bases from V and 0 from J, leaving 3 bases between them.

The chain has TRBV5-6 and TRBJ1-5; perhaps TRBD1 as D (5 bases). The CDR3 runs 14 residues. Germline values: CDR1 SGHDT, CDR2 YYEEEE. Trimming stripped 4 bases from V and 3 bases from J, with 11 bases between. CDR3 coding DNA: TGTGCCAGCAGCGGTTCAGGGTCCAATCAGCCCCAGCATTTT. Protein sequence: CASSGSGSNQPQHF.

The chain recombines TRBV9 with TRBJ1-1; D may be TRBD1 (6 bases). Deletions cut 1 base from V and 7 bases from J, with 14 bases between. CDR1 SGDLS and CDR2 YYNGEE come from the germline V gene. This CDR3 is built from 14 residues. The CDR3 region is CASSVSWTALEAFF. The CDR3, as DNA: TGTGCCAGCAGCGTATCATGGACAGCGCTTGAAGCTTTCTTT.

This clone was seen a handful of times. J is TRBJ1-5 and V is TRBV6-6, with D tentatively TRBD1 (6 bases). The CDR3 is made up of 16 amino acids. The germline CDR1 and CDR2 sequences are MNHNY and SVGAGI (reference sequence). V was cut by 2 bases and J by 5 bases, with 16 bases left in between. CDR3 protein: CASSYGGGVWYQPQHF. For the CDR3, the DNA is TGTGCCAGCAGTTACGGAGGGGGGGTATGGTATCAGCCCCAGCATTTT.

This clone appeared a few times. V and J are TRBV30 and TRBJ2-7; 7 nucleotides align to TRBD2. Germline assignment: CDR1 GTSNPN and CDR2 SVGIG (reference sequence). Unmatched junction bases numbered 6, after V lost 2 bases and J lost 2 bases. This CDR3 region has 14 residues. CDR3 nucleotides: TGTGCCTGGAGTTGGAGCGGGGTGACCTACGAGCAGTACTTC. The encoded protein is CAWSWSGVTYEQYF. Complete variable domain (other parts from reference TRBV30 and TRBJ2-7): SQTIHQWPATLVQPVGSPLSLECTVEGTSNPNLYWYRQAAGRGLQLLFYSVGIGQISSEVPQNLSASRPQDRQFILSSKKLLLSDSGFYLCAWSWSGVTYEQYFGPGTRLTVT.

The chain couples TRBV7-3 to TRBJ2-1, with 10 bases identical to TRBD1. The J segment lost 8 bases and the V segment lost 5 bases, leaving 9 bases of the junction unmatched. In germline, CDR1 is SGHTA, CDR2 FQGTGA. CDR3 length: 15 residues. The CDR3 nucleotides read TGTGCCAGCAGCCGTACCGGGACAGGGGTCCATGAGCAGTTCTTC. It translates to CASSRTGTGVHEQFF. Full variable domain (rest looked up from reference TRBV7-3 and TRBJ2-1): GAGVSQTPSNKVTEKGKYVELRCDPISGHTALYWYRQSLGQGPEFLIYFQGTGAADDSGLPNDRFFAVRPEGSVSTLKIQRTERGDSAVYLCASSRTGTGVHEQFFGPGTRLTVL.

The chain has TRBV5-4 and TRBJ2-3; perhaps TRBD2 as D (7 bases). Germline lookup yields CDR1 SGHNT and CDR2 YYREEE (reference sequence). The CDR3 runs to 16 residues. The V end lost 1 base, the J end lost 6 bases, and 18 bases lay between the germline ends. The CDR3 here is CASSLSGGGYGDTQYF. DNA for the CDR3: TGTGCCAGCAGCTTGAGTGGCGGGGGCTATGGGGATACGCAGTATTTT.

Turning to this clone: The identical CDR3 is also encoded by other nucleotide sequences in the sample. The chain employs TRBV11-2 and TRBJ1-2, with 8 bases aligning to TRBD1. V trimming: 0 bases; J trimming: 1 base; junction bases outside the gene matches: 1. Germline CDR1 is SGHAT and CDR2 is FQNNGV. CDR3 length: 15 amino acids. The chain's CDR3 is CASSLDTGGNYGYTF. The CDR3 DNA sequence: TGTGCCAGCAGCTTAGATACAGGGGGTAACTATGGCTACACCTTC.

The chain has TRBV7-2 and TRBJ1-2; D call uncertain. Germline CDR1 SGHTA, CDR2 FQGNSA. The CDR3 runs 15 residues. V was shortened by 5 bases and J by 4 bases, with 17 bases between the two germline ends. The CDR3 sequence is CASSPLSNLFYGYTF. CDR3 DNA sequence: TGTGCCAGCAGCCCCCTGAGCAATCTTTTCTATGGCTACACCTTC.